The sequence of this TCR beta chain was determined in a study of CD8 T cells in Susac syndrome. This CDR3 region has 15 residues. Germline values: CDR1 SGHTA, CDR2 FQGTGA. V lost 2 bases to trimming and J lost 5 bases, with 13 bases between them. RNA in amounts of roughly 0.5 to 1 ug was reverse transcribed with random hexamers. TCRdb reprocessed the immunoSEQ multiplex PCR reads with MiXCR, giving one entry per CDR3 protein. Here the sample spans about 210,000 distinct CDR3 sequences, approximately 94% being singletons. The receptor was isolated from a human donor with Susac syndrome. This sequence joins TRBV7-3 and TRBJ2-1; D might be TRBD1 (5 bases). Sequenced input: CD4+ T cells from PBMCs. The CDR3 loop reads CASSLLAGNHNEQFF. In DNA form, the CDR3 reads TGTGCCAGCAGCTTATTGGCAGGGAATCACAATGAGCAGTTCTTC.